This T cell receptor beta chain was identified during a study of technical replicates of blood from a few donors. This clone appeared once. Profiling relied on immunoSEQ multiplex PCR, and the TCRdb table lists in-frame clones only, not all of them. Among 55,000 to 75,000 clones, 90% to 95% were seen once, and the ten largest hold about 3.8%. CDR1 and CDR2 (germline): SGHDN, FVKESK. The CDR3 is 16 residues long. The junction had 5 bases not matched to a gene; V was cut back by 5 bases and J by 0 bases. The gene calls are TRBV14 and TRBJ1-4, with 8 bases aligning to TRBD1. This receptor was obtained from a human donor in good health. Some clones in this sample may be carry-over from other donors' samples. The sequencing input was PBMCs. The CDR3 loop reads CASSGTGATTNEKLFF. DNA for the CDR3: TGTGCCAGCAGCGGGACAGGAGCAACAACTAATGAAAAACTGTTTTTT.